The clone carrying this T cell receptor beta chain is a singleton in its sample. The antigen remains undetermined. Profiled with immunoSEQ multiplex PCR; TCRdb holds only in-frame clones, not every one. Of under 70,000 clones listed, 70% to 80% are singletons. The data derive from a study of T cell responses to AZD1222 COVID-19 vaccine. General study findings and limits: Donors were largely white British and mainly female; clonal diversity was possibly underestimated. An increase in Spike-specific TCR breadth and depth was observed after two AZD1222 doses. Seropositive status at baseline applied to only 6 or 7 AZD1222 recipients. Spike-wide vaccine-associated CD4 TCRs dominated at 160-218 and 743-854.

V was shortened by 1 base and J by 7 bases, with 10 bases between the two germline ends. Germline-derived CDR1 and CDR2 are SNHLY and FYNNEI. The CDR3 sequence is 14 residues long. The rearrangement uses TRBV2 and TRBJ2-2; the D call may be TRBD1 or TRBD2 (5 bases each). Sequences were derived from peripheral blood, sampled 28 days after the second AZD1222 dose. The origin of this receptor is an adult who received the AZD1222 COVID-19 vaccine. CDR3 nucleotides: TGTGCCAGCAGTGAAGGGGGGTTTGGCGGGGAGCTGTTTTTT. Protein: CASSEGGFGGELFF.